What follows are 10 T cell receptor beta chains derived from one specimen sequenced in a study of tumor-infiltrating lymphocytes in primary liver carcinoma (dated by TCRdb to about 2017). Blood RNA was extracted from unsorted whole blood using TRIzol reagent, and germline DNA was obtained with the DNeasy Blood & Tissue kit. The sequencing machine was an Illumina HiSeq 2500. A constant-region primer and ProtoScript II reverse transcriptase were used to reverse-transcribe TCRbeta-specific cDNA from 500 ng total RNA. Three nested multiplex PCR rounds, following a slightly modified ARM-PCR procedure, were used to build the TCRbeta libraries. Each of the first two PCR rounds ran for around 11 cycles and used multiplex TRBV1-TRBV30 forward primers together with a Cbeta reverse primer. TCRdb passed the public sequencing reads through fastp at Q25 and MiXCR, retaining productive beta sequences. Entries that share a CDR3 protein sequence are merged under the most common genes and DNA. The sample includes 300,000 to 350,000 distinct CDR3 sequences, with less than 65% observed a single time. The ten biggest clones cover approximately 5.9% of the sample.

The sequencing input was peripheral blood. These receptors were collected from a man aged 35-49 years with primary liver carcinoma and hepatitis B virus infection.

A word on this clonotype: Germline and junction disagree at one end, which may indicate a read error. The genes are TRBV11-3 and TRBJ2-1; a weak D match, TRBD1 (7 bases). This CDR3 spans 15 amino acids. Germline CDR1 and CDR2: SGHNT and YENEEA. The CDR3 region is CAGSLDRRVYNEQFF. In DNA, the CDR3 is TGTGCCGGCAGCTTGGACAGGAGGGTCTACAACGAGCAGTTCTTC.

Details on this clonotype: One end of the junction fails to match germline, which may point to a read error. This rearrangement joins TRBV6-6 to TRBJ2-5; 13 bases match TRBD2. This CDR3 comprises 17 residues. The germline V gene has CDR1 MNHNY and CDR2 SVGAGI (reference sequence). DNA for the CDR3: TGTGCCAACAGTTACCCCGGGACTAGCGGGATCGGGGAGACCCAGTACTTC. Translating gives CANSYPGTSGIGETQYF.

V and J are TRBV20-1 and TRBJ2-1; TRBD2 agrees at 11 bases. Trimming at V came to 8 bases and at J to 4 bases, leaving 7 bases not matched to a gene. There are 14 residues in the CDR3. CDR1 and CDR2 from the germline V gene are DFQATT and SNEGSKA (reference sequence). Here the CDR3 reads CSTVSGRGYNEQFF. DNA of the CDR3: TGCAGTACTGTTAGCGGGAGGGGTTACAATGAGCAGTTCTTC.

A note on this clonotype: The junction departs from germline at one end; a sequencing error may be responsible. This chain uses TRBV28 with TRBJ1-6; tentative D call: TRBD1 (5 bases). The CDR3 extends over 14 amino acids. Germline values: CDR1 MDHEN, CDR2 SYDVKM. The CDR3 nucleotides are TGTGCCAGCAGTTTAGCAGGGATTAATTCACCCTTCCACTTT. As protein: CASSLAGINSPFHF.

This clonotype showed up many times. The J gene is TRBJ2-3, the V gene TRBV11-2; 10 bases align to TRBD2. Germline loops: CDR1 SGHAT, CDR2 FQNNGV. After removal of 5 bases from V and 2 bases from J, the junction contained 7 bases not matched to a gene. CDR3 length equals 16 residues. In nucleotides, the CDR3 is TGTGCCAGCAGCCAGGGTAGCGGGGGGCTCACAGATACGCAGTATTTT. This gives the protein CASSQGSGGLTDTQYF.

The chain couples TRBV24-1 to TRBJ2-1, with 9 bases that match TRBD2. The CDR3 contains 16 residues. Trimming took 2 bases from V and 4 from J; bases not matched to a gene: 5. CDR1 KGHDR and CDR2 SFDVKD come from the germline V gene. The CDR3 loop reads CATSDSRLAVYNEQFF. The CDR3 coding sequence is TGTGCCACCAGTGATTCAAGACTAGCGGTTTACAATGAGCAGTTCTTC.

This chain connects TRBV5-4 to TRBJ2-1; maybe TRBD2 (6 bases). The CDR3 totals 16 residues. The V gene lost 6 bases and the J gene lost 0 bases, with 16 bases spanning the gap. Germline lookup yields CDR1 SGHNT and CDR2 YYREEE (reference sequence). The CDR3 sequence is CASTYGGPRSYNEQFF. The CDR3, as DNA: TGTGCCAGCACCTACGGGGGACCCCGCTCCTACAATGAGCAGTTCTTC.

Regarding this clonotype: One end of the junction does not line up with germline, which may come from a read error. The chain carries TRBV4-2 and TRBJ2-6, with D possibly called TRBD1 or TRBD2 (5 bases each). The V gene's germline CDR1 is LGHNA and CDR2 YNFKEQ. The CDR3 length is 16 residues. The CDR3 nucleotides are TGTGCCAGCAGCCACGATCACACCCTCGGGGCCAACGTCCTGGCTTTC. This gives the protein CASSHDHTLGANVLAF.

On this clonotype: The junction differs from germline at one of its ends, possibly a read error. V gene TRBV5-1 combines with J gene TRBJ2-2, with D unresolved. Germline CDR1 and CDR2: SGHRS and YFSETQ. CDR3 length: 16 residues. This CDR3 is CACSLRDPSNTGELFF. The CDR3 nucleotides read TGCGCCTGCAGCTTACGAGACCCCTCGAACACCGGGGAGCTGTTTTTT.

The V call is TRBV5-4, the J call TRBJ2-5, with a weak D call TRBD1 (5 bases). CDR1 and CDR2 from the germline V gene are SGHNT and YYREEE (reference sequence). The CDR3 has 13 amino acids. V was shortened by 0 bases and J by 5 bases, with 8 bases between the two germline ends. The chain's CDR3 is CASSLVTAETQYF. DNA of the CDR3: TGTGCCAGCAGCTTGGTGACAGCGGAGACCCAGTACTTC.